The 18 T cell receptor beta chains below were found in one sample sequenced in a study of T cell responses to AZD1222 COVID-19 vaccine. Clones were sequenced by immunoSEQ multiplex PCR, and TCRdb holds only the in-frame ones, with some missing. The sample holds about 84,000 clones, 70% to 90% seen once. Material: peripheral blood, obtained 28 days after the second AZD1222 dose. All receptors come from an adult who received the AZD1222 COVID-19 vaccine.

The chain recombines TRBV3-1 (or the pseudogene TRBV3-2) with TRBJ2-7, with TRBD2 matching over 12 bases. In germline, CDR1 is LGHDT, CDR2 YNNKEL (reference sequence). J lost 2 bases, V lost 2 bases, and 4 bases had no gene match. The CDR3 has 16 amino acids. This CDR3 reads CASSQPRTSGTYEQYF. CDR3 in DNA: TGTGCCAGCAGCCAACCAAGGACTAGCGGGACCTACGAGCAGTACTTC.

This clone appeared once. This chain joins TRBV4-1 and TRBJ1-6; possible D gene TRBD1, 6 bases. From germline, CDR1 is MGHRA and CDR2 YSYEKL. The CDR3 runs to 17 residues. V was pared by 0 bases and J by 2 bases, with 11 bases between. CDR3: CASSQEPQGTYNSPLHF. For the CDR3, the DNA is TGCGCCAGCAGCCAAGAGCCACAGGGAACCTATAATTCACCCCTCCACTTT.

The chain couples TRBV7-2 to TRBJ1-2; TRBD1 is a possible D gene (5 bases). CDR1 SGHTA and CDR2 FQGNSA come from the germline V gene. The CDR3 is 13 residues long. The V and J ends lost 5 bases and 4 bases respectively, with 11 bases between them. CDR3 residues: CASSDGTVYGYTF. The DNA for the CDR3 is TGTGCCAGCAGCGATGGGACGGTCTATGGCTACACCTTC.

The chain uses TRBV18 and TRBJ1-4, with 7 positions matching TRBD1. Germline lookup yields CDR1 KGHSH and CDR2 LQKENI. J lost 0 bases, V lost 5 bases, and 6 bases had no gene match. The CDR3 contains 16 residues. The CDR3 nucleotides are TGTGCCAGCTCAAAACAGGGGCAAGCAACTAATGAAAAACTGTTTTTT. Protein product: CASSKQGQATNEKLFF.

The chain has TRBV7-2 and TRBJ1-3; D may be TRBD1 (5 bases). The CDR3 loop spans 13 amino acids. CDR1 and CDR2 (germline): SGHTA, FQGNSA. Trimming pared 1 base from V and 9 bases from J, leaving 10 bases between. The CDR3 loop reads CASSLGDLGTIYF. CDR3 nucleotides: TGTGCCAGCAGCTTAGGGGACCTAGGCACCATATATTTT.

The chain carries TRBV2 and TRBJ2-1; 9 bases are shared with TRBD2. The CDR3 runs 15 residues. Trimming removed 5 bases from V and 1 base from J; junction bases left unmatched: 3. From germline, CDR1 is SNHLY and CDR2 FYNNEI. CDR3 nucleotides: TGTGCCAGCAGTTCGACTAGCGGTTCCTACAATGAGCAGTTCTTC. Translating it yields CASSSTSGSYNEQFF. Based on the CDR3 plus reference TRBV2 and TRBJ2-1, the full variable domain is EPEVTQTPSHQVTQMGQEVILRCVPISNHLYFYWYRQILGQKVEFLVSFYNNEISEKSEIFDDQFSVERPDGSNFTLKIRSTKLEDSAMYFCASSSTSGSYNEQFFGPGTRLTVL.

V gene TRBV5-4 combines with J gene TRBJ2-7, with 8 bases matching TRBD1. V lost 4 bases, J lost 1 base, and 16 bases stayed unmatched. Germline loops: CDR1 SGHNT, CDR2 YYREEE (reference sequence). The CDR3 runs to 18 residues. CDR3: CASSHGSNRGSTSYEQYV. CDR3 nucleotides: TGTGCCAGCAGCCACGGTTCCAACAGGGGGAGCACGTCCTACGAGCAGTACGTC.

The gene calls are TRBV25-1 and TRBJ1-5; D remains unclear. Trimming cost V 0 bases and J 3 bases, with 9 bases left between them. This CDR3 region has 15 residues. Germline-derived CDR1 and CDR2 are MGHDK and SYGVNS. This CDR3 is CASSEYGRTNQPQHF. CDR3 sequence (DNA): TGTGCCAGCAGTGAATATGGAAGGACCAATCAGCCCCAGCATTTT.

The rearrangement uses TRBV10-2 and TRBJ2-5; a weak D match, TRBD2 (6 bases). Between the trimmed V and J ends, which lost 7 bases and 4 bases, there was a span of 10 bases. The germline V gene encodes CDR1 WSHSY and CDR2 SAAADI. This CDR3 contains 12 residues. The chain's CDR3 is CASKEGVETQYF. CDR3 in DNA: TGCGCCAGCAAGGAGGGAGTAGAGACCCAGTACTTC.

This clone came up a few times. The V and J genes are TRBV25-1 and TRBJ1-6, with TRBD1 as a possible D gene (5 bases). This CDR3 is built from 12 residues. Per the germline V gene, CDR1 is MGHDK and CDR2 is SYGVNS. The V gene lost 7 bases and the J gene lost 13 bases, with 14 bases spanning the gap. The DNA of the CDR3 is TGTGCCAGCACCAAGGGGTTGACTCCCCTCCACTTT. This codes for CASTKGLTPLHF.

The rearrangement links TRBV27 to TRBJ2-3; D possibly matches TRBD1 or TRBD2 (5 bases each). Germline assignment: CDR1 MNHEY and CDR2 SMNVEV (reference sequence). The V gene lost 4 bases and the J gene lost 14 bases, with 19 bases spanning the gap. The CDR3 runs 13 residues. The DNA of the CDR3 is TGTGCCAGCAGTTCCGAGGGGTGGGATTTTAGGTATTTT. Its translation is CASSSEGWDFRYF.

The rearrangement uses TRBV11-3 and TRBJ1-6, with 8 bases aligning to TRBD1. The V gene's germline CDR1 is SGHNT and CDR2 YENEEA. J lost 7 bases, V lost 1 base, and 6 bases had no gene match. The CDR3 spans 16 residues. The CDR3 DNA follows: TGTGCCAGCAGCTTAGGAGCGAACAGGGGGAATTCACCCCTCCACTTT. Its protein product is CASSLGANRGNSPLHF.

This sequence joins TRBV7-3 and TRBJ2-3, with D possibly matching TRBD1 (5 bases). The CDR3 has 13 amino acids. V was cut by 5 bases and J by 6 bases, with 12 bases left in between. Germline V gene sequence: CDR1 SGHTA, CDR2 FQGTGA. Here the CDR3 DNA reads TGTGCCAGCAGCCCCCCAGGGAAGGATACGCAGTATTTT. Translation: CASSPPGKDTQYF.

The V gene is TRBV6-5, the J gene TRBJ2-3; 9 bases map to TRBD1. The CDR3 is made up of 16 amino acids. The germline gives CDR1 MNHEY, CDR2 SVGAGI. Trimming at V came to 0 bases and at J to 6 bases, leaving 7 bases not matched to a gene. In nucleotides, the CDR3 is TGTGCCAGCAGTTACTCGCCGGGACAGGGTGCGGATACGCAGTATTTT. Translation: CASSYSPGQGADTQYF.

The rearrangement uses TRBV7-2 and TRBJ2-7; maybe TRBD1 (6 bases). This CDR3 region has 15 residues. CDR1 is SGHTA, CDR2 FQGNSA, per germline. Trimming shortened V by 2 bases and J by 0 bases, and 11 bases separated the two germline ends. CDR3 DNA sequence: TGTGCCAGCAGCTTACAGGGGCTGCCCTCCTACGAGCAGTACGTC. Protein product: CASSLQGLPSYEQYV.

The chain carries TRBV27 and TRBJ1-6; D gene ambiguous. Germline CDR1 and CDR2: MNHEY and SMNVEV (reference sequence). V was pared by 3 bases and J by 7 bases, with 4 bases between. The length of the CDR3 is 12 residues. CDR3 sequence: CASSFLNSPLHF. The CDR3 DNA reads TGTGCCAGCAGTTTTTTAAATTCACCCCTCCACTTT.

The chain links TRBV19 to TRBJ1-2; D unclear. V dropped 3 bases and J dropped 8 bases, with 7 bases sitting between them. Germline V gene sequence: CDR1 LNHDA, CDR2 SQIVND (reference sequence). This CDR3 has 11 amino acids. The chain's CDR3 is CASSILRGYTF. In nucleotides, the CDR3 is TGTGCCAGTAGTATTCTTAGGGGCTACACCTTC.

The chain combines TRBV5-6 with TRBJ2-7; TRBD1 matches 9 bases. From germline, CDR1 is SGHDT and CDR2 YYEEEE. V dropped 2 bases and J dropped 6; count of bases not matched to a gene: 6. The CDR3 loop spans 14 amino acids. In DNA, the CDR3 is TGTGCCAGCAGCTTACGGGACAGGGTGGGCGAGCAGTACTTC. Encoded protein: CASSLRDRVGEQYF.